The present T cell receptor (beta chain) was sequenced within a study of T cell responses to AZD1222 COVID-19 vaccine (dated by TCRdb to the early 2020s). Describing the broader study: TCR sequencing was performed for roughly 240 trial participants, of whom roughly 200 were given two doses of AZD1222 and around 26 were given two doses of MenACWY control vaccine. Enrollment into the trials was organized by age into subgroups of 18-55, 56-69 and 70-plus years, and those subgroups contained about 160, 30 and 59 TCR-sequenced participants, respectively.

The investigation overall reported the following: The 56-69-year group was small, and its depth increase did not reach significance, likely because of low power. Conclusions about previously exposed vaccinees are limited because only a handful of AZD1222 recipients were SARS-CoV-2 seropositive at baseline. Vaccine-associated CD4 TCRs spanned the whole spike protein, with dominant responses in regions 160-218 and 743-854. Reportedly, almost half of the unique spike-specific TCRs recognized epitopes lying outside the regions that are mutated in the B.1.351 and B.1.1.7 variants. Participants were mostly white British, with more females than males. The authors suggested clonal diversity may have been underestimated. Spike-specific TCR breadth and depth rose significantly after two AZD1222 doses compared with day 0 and with MenACWY recipients. No day 14 peak-response samples were available, so repertoires were characterized only after the peak T cell response.

Notes on this clone: Its antigen is currently not known. No much larger clonotype is one base removed from it; base qualities were not supplied.

The time point label, read with the paper, signifies: about 28 days (+/-7) after the second vaccine dose. AZD1222 recipients whose second dose came at about 4 weeks and those whose second dose came at about 12 weeks were combined into one group, since spike-specific TCR depth and breadth did not differ between the two schedules. Vaccinee samples came from UK trials COV001 and COV002, including a single-blind randomized controlled phase 2/3 trial of AZD1222 (ChAdOx1 nCoV-19) in healthy adults. For TCRbeta chain sequencing, PBMC samples from trial participants were taken at day 0 and at day 28 after the second dose. The CDR3 regions of human TCRbeta chains were analyzed by immunosequencing. The study's processing was this. TCRs in the repertoires were compared against a reference library of SARS-CoV-2-specific TCRs that had been generated with the MIRA antigen-specificity platform. Breadth was defined as the fraction of unique TCRs that were SARS-CoV-2-associated, and depth was defined as the fraction of total T cells that were SARS-CoV-2-associated. Using the MIRA data, each spike-specific TCR was assigned both to the spike region to which the TCR was reactive and to a CD4 or CD8 class. Log10-transformed breadth and depth values were compared by one-way ANOVA with Sidak's multiple comparisons tests. In TCRdb, the immuneACCESS table is reduced to in-frame sequences with V and J assigned. These tables do not hold every clone; where another copy was compared, an unresolved V gene accounts for under half, and the others remain unexplained. V, J and clone size derive from that table, while D and trimming were established from the DNA sequence. For this sample the table gives some 110,000 clones, of which around 89% were detected only once. The top ten clonotypes cover about 4% of the sample.

The material was peripheral blood, obtained 28 days after the second AZD1222 dose. This receptor was identified in an adult who received the AZD1222 COVID-19 vaccine.

The nucleotide sequence reads as follows: TGTGCCAGTAGTCCCGGACTACCAGATACGCAGTATTTT. It codes for CASSPGLPDTQYF. The chain uses TRBV19 and TRBJ2-3; TRBD2 is a weak D gene call, 6 bases matching. V is pared back by 5 bases and J by 4 bases, with 10 bases lying between the germline termini. The germline V gene encodes CDR1 LNHDA and CDR2 SQIVND (reference sequence). Inclusive of the bounding cysteine and phenylalanine, the CDR3 is 13 residues long. Of the read, only the CDR3 DNA is kept; its 39 bases are in frame from base 1.